Below are 20 T cell receptor beta chains sequenced from a single sample in a study of blood T cell repertoires in COVID-19. The protocol was immunoSEQ multiplex PCR, while the TCRdb copy is restricted to in-frame clones and leaves out a portion. This sample has under 350,000 clones; approximately 86% occur once, and the top ten carry roughly 4%. Sample: PBMCs or T cells enriched from blood (not recorded which). These receptors originate from a woman aged 40 to 50 with acute COVID-19.

V is TRBV10-3 and J is TRBJ1-2; 9 bases map to TRBD1. Looked up from germline, CDR1 is ENHRY and CDR2 is SYGVKD. This CDR3 has 16 residues. J gave up 4 bases and V 6 bases, and 12 bases lay outside the gene matches. The CDR3 coding sequence is TGTGCCATCAGCAGTCGACAGGGGGAGGGAGGCTATGGCTACACCTTC. It specifies CAISSRQGEGGYGYTF.

The chain recombines TRBV3-1 (or the pseudogene TRBV3-2) with TRBJ2-1; 11 positions match TRBD2. The CDR3 contains 16 residues. Trimming took 6 bases from V and 7 from J; bases not matched to a gene: 11. Germline CDR1 is LGHDT and CDR2 is YNNKEL (reference sequence). CDR3 sequence reads: CASRQLAGGPNNEQFF. The CDR3 coding sequence is TGTGCCAGCAGACAATTAGCGGGAGGGCCAAATAATGAGCAGTTCTTC.

The V and J genes are TRBV7-6 and TRBJ1-4; 7 bases line up with TRBD1. This CDR3 is 15 amino acids long. The germline gives CDR1 SGHVS, CDR2 FNYEAQ. V was pared by 5 bases and J by 4 bases, with 7 bases of the junction left unmatched. As DNA, the CDR3 is TGTGCCAGCAGCCCCCTGACAGGGAATAATGAAAAACTGTTTTTT. Protein product: CASSPLTGNNEKLFF.

The chain couples TRBV10-3 to TRBJ2-1; 7 bases are a match to TRBD2. The CDR3 contains 13 residues. Germline trimming cut 10 bases from V and 5 bases from J; bases unmatched to any gene: 8. CDR1 ENHRY and CDR2 SYGVKD come from the germline V gene. The CDR3 loop is CATRGGPNNEQFF. The CDR3 DNA reads TGTGCCACACGGGGAGGGCCAAACAATGAGCAGTTCTTC.

CDR3 DNA: TGTGCCAGCGAGGCCCCTGGCACGAACACCGGGGAGCTGTTTTTT. Its translation: CASEAPGTNTGELFF. This rearrangement joins TRBV28 to TRBJ2-2; unclear D gene. V lost 8 bases, J lost 0 bases, and 13 bases lay in between. This CDR3 has 15 amino acids. CDR1 and CDR2 from the germline V gene are MDHEN and SYDVKM.

The V call is TRBV10-3, the J call TRBJ2-7, with TRBD2 matching 8 bases. The CDR3 has 13 residues. Germline V gives CDR1 ENHRY, CDR2 SYGVKD. V trimming: 11 bases; J trimming: 2 bases; junction bases outside the gene matches: 8. The CDR3 DNA follows: TGTGCCCAGCGGGCGGGGGGTACCTACGAGCAGTACTTC. Translated: CAQRAGGTYEQYF.

This sequence joins TRBV24-1 and TRBJ2-3; no clear D gene. This CDR3 has 14 amino acids. The germline CDR1 and CDR2 sequences are KGHDR and SFDVKD. V dropped 3 bases and J dropped 1 base, with 7 bases sitting between them. Written as DNA, the CDR3 is TGTGCCACCAGTGATCCGTCGGGCACAGATACGCAGTATTTT. Translating gives CATSDPSGTDTQYF.

This chain joins TRBV7-2 and TRBJ2-7, with D maybe TRBD1 (6 bases). V was trimmed by 6 bases and J by 3 bases, leaving 15 bases between them. Looked up from germline, CDR1 is SGHTA and CDR2 is FQGNSA. There are 14 residues in the CDR3. CDR3 bases: TGTGCCAGCAGGGTTAACAGGGCCAGCTACGAGCAGTACTTC. Translated, it gives CASRVNRASYEQYF.

This chain uses TRBV5-6 with TRBJ2-2; 10 positions match TRBD2. The J segment lost 4 bases and the V segment lost 1 base, leaving 10 bases of the junction unmatched. The V gene's germline CDR1 is SGHDT and CDR2 YYEEEE. This CDR3 is built from 18 residues. The CDR3 is CASSLRAGAGGPTGELFF. In DNA form, the CDR3 reads TGTGCCAGCAGCTTGCGGGCAGGAGCGGGAGGGCCCACCGGGGAGCTGTTTTTT.

The CDR3 loop reads CASSGDIAQNNSPLHF. The CDR3 DNA sequence: TGTGCCAGCAGCGGGGACATCGCGCAAAATAATTCACCCCTCCACTTT. The J gene is TRBJ1-6, the V gene TRBV9, with a tentative D call TRBD1 (6 bases). Germline CDR1 and CDR2: SGDLS and YYNGEE. This CDR3 region has 16 residues. Trimming removed 3 bases at V and 5 bases at J, with 15 bases between.

The chain has TRBV28 and TRBJ2-7; 10 nucleotides agree with TRBD1. V lost 0 bases to trimming and J lost 2 bases; unmatched junction nucleotides: 4. The CDR3 runs to 16 residues. Per germline, CDR1 MDHEN and CDR2 SYDVKM. CDR3 sequence: CASSLWSGTGAYEQYF. The CDR3 coding sequence is TGTGCCAGCAGTTTATGGTCCGGGACAGGGGCCTACGAGCAGTACTTC.

This clone was observed a single time. The V gene is TRBV14, the J gene TRBJ2-1; D not resolved. Germline V lookup: CDR1 SGHDN, CDR2 FVKESK. Trimming stripped 2 bases from V and 6 bases from J, with 8 bases between. The CDR3 covers 13 residues. CDR3: CASSQLVTNEQFF. For the CDR3, the DNA is TGTGCCAGCAGCCAACTAGTTACCAATGAGCAGTTCTTC.

The genes are TRBV5-1 and TRBJ1-4; 9 bases are a match to TRBD1. Germline V gives CDR1 SGHRS, CDR2 YFSETQ. This CDR3 contains 15 residues. Germline trimming cut 0 bases from V and 7 bases from J; bases unmatched to any gene: 4. The CDR3 coding sequence is TGCGCCAGCAGCTTGGGACGACAGGGGGTTGAAAAACTGTTTTTT. It encodes CASSLGRQGVEKLFF.

This rearrangement joins TRBV27 to TRBJ2-3; 9 bases are a match to TRBD2. Germline loops: CDR1 MNHEY, CDR2 SMNVEV (reference sequence). J lost 0 bases, V lost 0 bases, and 25 bases had no gene match. The CDR3 spans 24 residues. The CDR3 region is CASSLSSFSQRLAALSGSTDTQYF. The CDR3 DNA sequence: TGTGCCAGCAGTTTATCATCGTTTTCTCAGAGACTAGCGGCTCTTAGTGGGAGCACAGATACGCAGTATTTT.

The J gene is TRBJ2-7, the V gene TRBV28; 7 bases agree with TRBD1. This CDR3 region has 13 residues. Germline lookup yields CDR1 MDHEN and CDR2 SYDVKM. V lost 6 bases, J lost 1 base, and 3 bases stayed unmatched. In DNA form, the CDR3 reads TGTGCCAGCAGACTACAGGGGTCCTACGAGCAGTACTTC. Its protein product is CASRLQGSYEQYF.

This clone was detected a few times. The chain joins TRBV7-8 to TRBJ2-7, with D tentatively TRBD2 (8 bases). Germline assignment: CDR1 SGHVS and CDR2 FQNEAQ. The CDR3 extends over 16 amino acids. Trimming removed 5 bases from V and 5 bases from J, with 22 bases in between. In nucleotides, the CDR3 is TGTGCCAGCAGCCCAATCAGGGGGACTAGTAACAACGAGCAGTACTTC. Encoded protein: CASSPIRGTSNNEQYF. The variable domain in full, completed from reference TRBV7-8 and TRBJ2-7, reads GAGVSQSPRYKVAKRGQDVALRCDPISGHVSLFWYQQALGQGPEFLTYFQNEAQLDKSGLPSDRFFAERPEGSVSTLKIQRTQQEDSAVYLCASSPIRGTSNNEQYFGPGTRLTVT.

CDR3 residues: CASSEARYEQYF. The CDR3, as DNA: TGTGCCAGCAGTGAAGCCCGCTACGAGCAGTACTTC. The chain uses TRBV2 and TRBJ2-7; D is undetermined. Germline values: CDR1 SNHLY, CDR2 FYNNEI. V was clipped by 0 bases and J by 3 bases, with 3 bases between them. The CDR3 extends over 12 amino acids.

The gene calls are TRBV5-8 and TRBJ1-4, with D uncertain. V was pared by 1 base and J by 1 base, with 14 bases between. The CDR3 is 17 amino acids. Germline CDR1 is SGHTS and CDR2 is YDEGEE. DNA of the CDR3: TGTGCCAGCAGCTTGCCTCCACCCCGGTTAACTAATGAAAAACTGTTTTTT. It specifies CASSLPPPRLTNEKLFF.

This clone has a count of ten or more. This sequence joins TRBV20-1 and TRBJ2-1, with 9 positions matching TRBD2. Germline lookup yields CDR1 DFQATT and CDR2 SNEGSKA (reference sequence). The CDR3 runs to 16 residues. J was trimmed by 0 bases and V by 3 bases; bases with no gene match: 6. In DNA, the CDR3 is TGCAGTGCTAGTTTTGCGGGGGGGAGCTCCTACAATGAGCAGTTCTTC. Protein: CSASFAGGSSYNEQFF.

The chain links TRBV4-2 to TRBJ2-1, with D maybe TRBD1 (6 bases). Trimming cost V 3 bases and J 3 bases, with 15 bases left between them. Germline assignment: CDR1 LGHNA and CDR2 YNFKEQ. The CDR3 extends over 16 amino acids. The CDR3 DNA sequence: TGTGCCAGCAGCCAGCTGGGGACAACCATCTACAATGAGCAGTTCTTC. This translates into CASSQLGTTIYNEQFF.